This TCR beta chain was captured in a study of CD8+ T cells in alopecia areata. The authors extracted RNA and reverse transcribed it into cDNA as the sequencing template. Sequencing used immunoSEQ multiplex PCR; TCRdb keeps in-frame clones, though not all of them. The sample lists about 150,000 clones, around 50% occurring once. CDR3 length: 11 residues. V was clipped by 8 bases and J by 4 bases, with 11 bases between them. CDR1 is SQVTM and CDR2 is ANQGSEA in the germline V gene. The sequence derives from a human donor with alopecia areata. The chain links TRBV29-1 to TRBJ1-1, with D unclear. Sequencing was done on a sample of CD4+ T cells sorted from blood. The CDR3 bases are TGCAGCTGCGGAATGGGCACTGAAGCTTTCTTT. Protein sequence: CSCGMGTEAFF.